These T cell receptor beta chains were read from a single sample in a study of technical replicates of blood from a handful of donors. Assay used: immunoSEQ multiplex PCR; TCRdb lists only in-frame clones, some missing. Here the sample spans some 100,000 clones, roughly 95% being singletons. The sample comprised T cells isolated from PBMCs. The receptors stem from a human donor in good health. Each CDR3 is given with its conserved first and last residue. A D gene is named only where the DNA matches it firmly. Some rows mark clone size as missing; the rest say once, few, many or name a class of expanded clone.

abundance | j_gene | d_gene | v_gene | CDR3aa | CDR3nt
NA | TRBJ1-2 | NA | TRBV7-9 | CASSDAGGIYGYTF | TGTGCCAGCAGCGACGCCGGGGGAATTTATGGCTACACCTTC
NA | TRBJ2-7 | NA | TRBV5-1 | CASSAGGDGLDEQYF | TGCGCCAGCAGCGCTGGCGGGGACGGTTTAGACGAGCAGTACTTC
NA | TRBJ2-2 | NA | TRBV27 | CASSFFGFGGEYSGELFF | TGTGCCAGCAGTTTTTTCGGTTTTGGGGGCGAATATAGCGGGGAGCTGTTTTTT
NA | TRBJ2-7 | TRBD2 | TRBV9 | CASSVALAGYEQYF | TGTGCCAGCAGCGTAGCACTAGCGGGTTACGAGCAGTACTTC
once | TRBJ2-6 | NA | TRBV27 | CASSSGTLAVLTF | TGTGCCAGCAGTTCAGGGACATTGGCCGTCCTGACTTTC
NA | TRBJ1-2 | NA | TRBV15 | CATSRDGGVDGYTF | TGTGCCACCAGCAGAGATGGAGGGGTGGATGGCTACACCTTC
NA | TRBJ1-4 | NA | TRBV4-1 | CASSQVLTDHNEKLFF | TGCGCCAGCAGCCAAGTTCTGACAGATCACAATGAAAAACTGTTTTTT
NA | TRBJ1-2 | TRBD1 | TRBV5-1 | CASSQDRGGGYTF | TGCGCCAGCAGCCAGGACAGGGGAGGGGGCTACACCTTC
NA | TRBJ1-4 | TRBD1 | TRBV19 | CASISPGQGVNGLFF | TGTGCCAGTATAAGCCCCGGGCAGGGGGTCAATGGACTGTTTTTT
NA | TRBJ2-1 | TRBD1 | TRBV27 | CASSRDRANEQFF | TGTGCCAGCAGCCGGGACAGGGCGAATGAGCAGTTCTTC
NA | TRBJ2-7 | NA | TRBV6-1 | CASNPSGDSSYEQYF | TGTGCCAGCAATCCATCAGGGGATTCCTCCTACGAGCAGTACTTC
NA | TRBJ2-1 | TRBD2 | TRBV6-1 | CASSRELAGEQFF | TGTGCCAGCAGTCGTGAACTAGCGGGGGAGCAGTTCTTC
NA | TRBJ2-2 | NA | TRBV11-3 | CASSPRWGTNTGELFF | TGTGCCAGCAGCCCCAGATGGGGCACGAACACCGGGGAGCTGTTTTTT
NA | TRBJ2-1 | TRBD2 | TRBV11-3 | CASSVSGSFNEQFF | TGTGCCAGCAGCGTTAGCGGGAGTTTCAATGAGCAGTTCTTC